What follows are 17 T cell receptor beta chains derived from one specimen sequenced in a study of read filtering for tumor transcriptome and immune sequencing. The library was built from 400 ng RNA with molecular barcoded adaptors for alpha/delta and beta/gamma chains. One entry per CDR3 protein, called by TCRdb with MiXCR from the reads. The data hold tens of thousands of distinct CDR3 sequences, with around a fifth observed a single time. Sequencing was done on a sample of a population of CD138-negative cells sorted from bone marrow. Receptors were obtained from a donor over 35 with multiple myeloma.

This clonotype was counted between two and nine times. The chain links TRBV5-1 to TRBJ2-4; D is uncertain. Trimming removed 0 bases from V and 0 bases from J, with 7 bases in between. Looked up from germline, CDR1 is SGHRS and CDR2 is YFSETQ. The CDR3 is made up of 15 amino acids. CDR3 nucleotide sequence: TGCGCCAGCAGCTTGGGGGGTATAGCCAAAAACATTCAGTACTTC. Its protein is CASSLGGIAKNIQYF.

About this clonotype itself: This may arise from a read error, as a much more abundant clone is one base away. This chain joins TRBV7-9 and TRBJ2-5; the D is unclear. The germline V and J ends were trimmed by 1 base and 5 bases, with 5 bases remaining between them. CDR1 and CDR2 (germline): SEHNR, FQNEAQ (reference sequence). The CDR3 is 12 residues long. The CDR3 loop is CASSLGVETQYF. CDR3 in DNA: TGTGCCAGCAGCTTAGGGGTTGAGACCCAGTACTTC.

This clonotype occurred many times. The chain employs TRBV2 and TRBJ2-1, with D tentatively TRBD1 (6 bases). The CDR3 has 12 amino acids. The V and J ends lost 7 bases and 8 bases respectively, with 12 bases between them. The germline gives CDR1 SNHLY, CDR2 FYNNEI. This CDR3 reads CASTGADHEQFF. In DNA, the CDR3 is TGTGCCAGCACAGGGGCGGACCATGAGCAGTTCTTC. Together with reference TRBV2 and TRBJ2-1, the CDR3 gives the full variable domain: EPEVTQTPSHQVTQMGQEVILRCVPISNHLYFYWYRQILGQKVEFLVSFYNNEISEKSEIFDDQFSVERPDGSNFTLKIRSTKLEDSAMYFCASTGADHEQFFGPGTRLTVL.

The table lists this clonotype with many counts. The V and J genes are TRBV12-3 or TRBV12-4 and TRBJ2-3; no clear D gene. V shed 3 bases and J shed 1 base, with 8 bases lying between them. This CDR3 is 14 amino acids long. The CDR3 region has the DNA TGTGCCAGCAGTTTTGATCCCGGCACAGATACGCAGTATTTT. As protein: CASSFDPGTDTQYF.

As concerns this clonotype: A much larger clone lies one base from this, so it may be a read error. This chain uses TRBV28 with TRBJ2-3; TRBD1 agrees at 10 bases. Germline-derived CDR1 and CDR2 are MDHEN and SYDVKM. The CDR3 consists of 17 residues. CDR3 loop: CSSSLYWDRGGTDTQYF. The CDR3 region has the DNA TGTTCCAGCAGTTTATATTGGGACAGGGGAGGGACAGATACGCAGTATTTT.

This clonotype was recorded many times. V and J are TRBV2 and TRBJ2-1, with 10 nucleotides matching TRBD1. Trimming cost V 9 bases and J 2 bases; bases outside gene matches: 7. There are 15 residues in the CDR3. Per germline, CDR1 SNHLY and CDR2 FYNNEI. The DNA for the CDR3 is TGTGCCAGGCGGACCGGGACAGGGGCCTACAATGAGCAGTTCTTC. It encodes CARRTGTGAYNEQFF. Combining the CDR3 with reference TRBV2 and TRBJ2-1 gives the whole variable domain EPEVTQTPSHQVTQMGQEVILRCVPISNHLYFYWYRQILGQKVEFLVSFYNNEISEKSEIFDDQFSVERPDGSNFTLKIRSTKLEDSAMYFCARRTGTGAYNEQFFGPGTRLTVL.

Ten or more counts support this clonotype. The chain has TRBV29-1 and TRBJ2-1; TRBD2 agrees at 16 bases. CDR3 size: 19 residues. V dropped 4 bases and J dropped 0; count of bases not matched to a gene: 9. Germline V gene data show CDR1 as SQVTM and CDR2 as ANQGSEA. The CDR3 region is CSVVLGTSGGASSYNEQFF. In DNA, the CDR3 is TGCAGCGTTGTATTAGGGACTAGCGGGGGGGCCAGCTCCTACAATGAGCAGTTCTTC.

As for this clonotype: Since a much larger clone is just one base distant, this may be a read error. This chain joins TRBV5-1 and TRBJ1-1; tentative D call: TRBD1 (5 bases). CDR3 length: 17 residues. Per germline, CDR1 SGHRS and CDR2 YFSETQ. In DNA form, the CDR3 reads TGCGCCAGCAACTTGAGTAGGGCAGGGACCATGAACACTGAAGCTTTCTTT. It specifies CASNLSRAGTMNTEAFF.

The table lists this clonotype with many counts. The chain links TRBV28 to TRBJ2-7; D is unresolved. Germline assignment: CDR1 MDHEN and CDR2 SYDVKM. V was cut by 7 bases and J by 7 bases, with 11 bases left in between. This CDR3 region has 11 residues. Here the CDR3 reads CASTSVGEQYF. The CDR3 nucleotides read TGTGCCAGCACGTCAGTTGGGGAGCAGTACTTC.

This clonotype was observed many times. The chain joins TRBV5-1 to TRBJ1-2, with D possibly TRBD1 on 5 matching bases. The CDR3 has 15 residues. Trimming cost V 1 base and J 0 bases, with 10 bases left between them. Germline V gene sequence: CDR1 SGHRS, CDR2 YFSETQ. This CDR3 reads CASSLQGSTNYGYTF. In nucleotides, the CDR3 is TGCGCCAGCAGCTTGCAGGGAAGCACTAACTATGGCTACACCTTC.

The chain recombines TRBV27 with TRBJ2-4; tentative D call: TRBD1 (5 bases). Germline V gene sequence: CDR1 MNHEY, CDR2 SMNVEV (reference sequence). The CDR3 contains 16 residues. Trimming shortened V by 5 bases and J by 0 bases, and 14 bases separated the two germline ends. The CDR3 bases are TGTGCCAGCAGTCCCCAGGGTACTATAGCCAAAAACATTCAGTACTTC. Its translation: CASSPQGTIAKNIQYF.

CDR3 residues: CSVAWGAETQYF. DNA of the CDR3: TGCAGCGTTGCCTGGGGCGCGGAGACCCAGTACTTC. J is TRBJ2-5 and V is TRBV29-1; a weak D match, TRBD1 (5 bases). Per germline, CDR1 SQVTM and CDR2 ANQGSEA. Trimming cost V 4 bases and J 5 bases, with 11 bases left between them. This CDR3 contains 12 residues.

Concerning this clonotype: Possible read error: a much larger clone is one base away. The chain combines TRBV2 with TRBJ2-7, with D possibly matching TRBD2 (6 bases). This CDR3 is built from 11 residues. V was clipped by 7 bases and J by 7 bases, with 11 bases between them. CDR1 SNHLY and CDR2 FYNNEI come from the germline V gene. CDR3 DNA: TGTGCCAGCAATTTAGCGGCTGAGCAGTACTTC. It translates to CASNLAAEQYF. Looking up the rest from reference TRBV2 and TRBJ2-7 gives the full variable domain: EPEVTQTPSHQVTQMGQEVILRCVPISNHLYFYWYRQILGQKVEFLVSFYNNEISEKSEIFDDQFSVERPDGSNFTLKIRSTKLEDSAMYFCASNLAAEQYFGPGTRLTVT.

CDR3 nucleotides: TGCAGTGCTAGTAGAATAGCCAAAAACATTCAGTACTTC. Translated: CSASRIAKNIQYF. The gene calls are TRBV20-1 and TRBJ2-4; D unresolved. The germline V gene has CDR1 DFQATT and CDR2 SNEGSKA (reference sequence). The CDR3 totals 13 residues. V was cut by 3 bases and J by 0 bases, with 6 bases left in between.

This clonotype showed up many times. The chain carries TRBV20-1 and TRBJ2-7; 7 positions match TRBD1. Germline-derived CDR1 and CDR2 are DFQATT and SNEGSKA (reference sequence). With V trimmed by 5 bases and J by 4 bases, 2 bases remained unmatched. The length of the CDR3 is 11 residues. CDR3 sequence reads: CSAPRGYEQYF. The DNA of the CDR3 is TGCAGTGCTCCCAGGGGGTACGAGCAGTACTTC.

This clonotype was detected a few times. The V call is TRBV4-1, the J call TRBJ1-6; TRBD1 aligns across 7 bases. Germline V gene sequence: CDR1 MGHRA, CDR2 YSYEKL. The trim removed 2 bases at V and 6 bases at J, leaving 10 bases unmatched. This CDR3 is 17 amino acids long. The CDR3 nucleotides are TGCGCCAGCAGCCAACTTTCGACAGGGAGTGGTAATTCACCCCTCCACTTT. It codes for CASSQLSTGSGNSPLHF.

This clonotype was seen ten or more times. This chain links TRBV28 with TRBJ2-5; D is possibly TRBD2 (5 bases). This CDR3 has 11 amino acids. Germline-derived CDR1 and CDR2 are MDHEN and SYDVKM. V lost 6 bases and J lost 9, with 11 bases in between. CDR3 in amino acids: CASSEGPAQYF. The CDR3 coding sequence is TGTGCCAGCAGCGAGGGTCCGGCCCAGTACTTC.